The 11 T cell receptor beta chains below come from one sample, sequenced in a study of blood T cells in healthy people across ages. The use of a sample-barcoded 5' primer and a J-beta primer mix characterized a second PCR of roughly 7 to 11 cycles. TCRdb re-called the 5' RACE reads through MiXCR, storing one row per CDR3 protein. The table records some 700,000 distinct CDR3 sequences, 22% of them present only once. The material sequenced was blood. Receptor source: a man between 65 and 85 years old in good health.

This chain joins TRBV2 and TRBJ2-3; 9 positions match TRBD1. With 5 bases clipped from V and 1 base from J, the junction kept 7 bases outside the gene matches. Germline V CDR1 and CDR2: SNHLY, FYNNEI. CDR3 length equals 16 residues. CDR3 loop: CASSKRTGDGTDTQYF. The CDR3 DNA follows: TGTGCCAGCAGTAAGCGGACAGGGGACGGCACAGATACGCAGTATTTT.

V is TRBV20-1 and J is TRBJ2-3; 12 bases agree with TRBD2. Germline CDR1 and CDR2: DFQATT and SNEGSKA (reference sequence). The CDR3 sequence is 16 residues long. The J segment lost 3 bases and the V segment lost 2 bases, leaving 6 bases of the junction unmatched. The CDR3 region has the DNA TGCAGTGCTAGACGGGCTAGCGGGGGGGGGACAGATACGCAGTATTTT. The encoded protein is CSARRASGGGTDTQYF.

This clonotype was seen a few times. The rearrangement links TRBV7-2 to TRBJ2-7; 9 nucleotides agree with TRBD2. Germline V gives CDR1 SGHTA, CDR2 FQGNSA. The CDR3 runs to 15 residues. After removal of 2 bases from V and 0 bases from J, the junction contained 2 bases not matched to a gene. CDR3 DNA: TGTGCCAGCAGCTTATCTAGCGGGGTCTCCTACGAGCAGTACTTC. It is translated as CASSLSSGVSYEQYF. Full variable domain (remainder filled in from reference TRBV7-2 and TRBJ2-7): GAGVSQSPSNKVTEKGKDVELRCDPISGHTALYWYRQSLGQGLEFLIYFQGNSAPDKSGLPSDRFSAERTGGSVSTLTIQRTQQEDSAVYLCASSLSSGVSYEQYFGPGTRLTVT.

This clonotype appeared a few times. The J gene is TRBJ2-2, the V gene TRBV7-9; a weak D match, TRBD1 (5 bases). The V and J ends lost 4 bases and 1 base respectively, with 10 bases between them. This CDR3 is 15 amino acids long. Germline CDR1 SEHNR, CDR2 FQNEAQ (reference sequence). DNA of the CDR3: TGTGCCAGCAGCTCTCAGGGTATGAACACCGGGGAGCTGTTTTTT. It translates to CASSSQGMNTGELFF.

The chain couples TRBV28 to TRBJ2-5, with D perhaps assigned TRBD1 or TRBD2 (6 bases each). Germline V gives CDR1 MDHEN, CDR2 SYDVKM. The CDR3 sequence is 16 residues long. Between the trimmed V and J ends, which lost 7 bases and 1 base, there was a span of 19 bases. This CDR3 reads CASNKWGAVSQETQYF. The CDR3 nucleotides are TGTGCCAGCAACAAATGGGGGGCGGTAAGCCAAGAGACCCAGTACTTC.

The chain combines TRBV11-2 with TRBJ2-5; D is unclear. CDR1 is SGHAT and CDR2 is FQNNGV in the germline V gene. V gave up 8 bases and J gave up 5 bases, with 15 bases separating them. The CDR3 is made up of 13 amino acids. The CDR3 sequence: CASSHGLVETQYF. The CDR3 nucleotides are TGTGCCAGCTCCCATGGGCTAGTGGAGACCCAGTACTTC.

The chain employs TRBV12-3 or TRBV12-4 and TRBJ1-2; D is ambiguous. This CDR3 spans 12 amino acids. The germline V and J ends were trimmed by 4 bases and 7 bases, with 10 bases remaining between them. The CDR3 nucleotides read TGTGCCAGCAGTTACTATCGTGGTGGCTACACCTTC. Its protein is CASSYYRGGYTF.

V is TRBV29-1 and J is TRBJ2-5, with 9 bases lining up with TRBD2. Losses at the gene ends were 5 bases for V and 4 bases for J; bases not matched to a gene: 8. CDR3 length: 14 amino acids. Per germline, CDR1 SQVTM and CDR2 ANQGSEA. The CDR3 sequence is CSVIISGSLETQYF. The CDR3 DNA sequence: TGCAGCGTTATTATTAGCGGGAGCTTAGAGACCCAGTACTTC. The complete variable domain, with remaining parts taken from reference TRBV29-1 and TRBJ2-5, reads SAVISQKPSRDICQRGTSLTIQCQVDSQVTMMFWYRQQPGQSLTLIATANQGSEATYESGFVIDKFPISRPNLTFSTLTVSNMSPEDSSIYLCSVIISGSLETQYFGPGTRLLVL.

This clonotype was observed a handful of times. The chain joins TRBV28 to TRBJ2-5; a weak D match, TRBD1 (5 bases). The J call could be wrong; TRBJ2-7 is a better fit for the DNA end. The CDR3 covers 18 residues. Germline CDR1 reads MDHEN; CDR2 reads SYDVKM. DNA for the CDR3: TGTGCCAGCAGTTTAAGCCAAATGACAGTGACGTTCACCTACGAGCAGTACTTC. It yields the protein CASSLSQMTVTFTYEQYF.

This clonotype was found a few times. At one of its ends the junction is not consistent with the germline gene, which may arise from a read error. The chain combines TRBV5-1 with TRBJ1-1; perhaps TRBD1 as D (6 bases). Germline values: CDR1 SGHRS, CDR2 YFSETQ. This CDR3 spans 11 amino acids. CDR3 region: CASRLDSSSFF. CDR3 DNA sequence: TGCGCCAGCAGGTTGGACAGTTCTTCTTTCTTT.

The chain combines TRBV11-2 with TRBJ2-5, with 7 bases that match TRBD1. Judging by the DNA end, TRBJ2-7 fits better; the J call may be wrong. The CDR3 extends over 17 amino acids. Germline values: CDR1 SGHAT, CDR2 FQNNGV. As DNA, the CDR3 is TGTGCCAGCAGCTTAGTCGGGACAGAACCTTTGGGAAACGAGCAGTACGTC. This translates into CASSLVGTEPLGNEQYV.